These 19 T cell receptor beta chains were all obtained from the same sample, sequenced in a study of blood T cell repertoires in COVID-19 (dated by TCRdb to the early 2020s). Library preparation employed the immunoSEQ multiplex PCR assay. The clones in this table, taken by TCRdb from immuneACCESS, are in-frame only. Not every clone is retained; where verified, under half of the shortfall comes from an unresolved V gene, and the cause of the rest is unknown. The table for this sample lists about 290,000 clones; roughly 80% of them were counted only once. The leading ten clones occupy approximately 3.8% of the sample. Sequencing was done on a sample of peripheral blood. All receptors derive from a woman aged 45-65 years with active or convalescent COVID-19.

The V gene is TRBV24-1, the J gene TRBJ1-5; D is ambiguous. The CDR3 consists of 17 residues. V shed 5 bases and J shed 3 bases, with 19 bases lying between them. Germline V gene lookup returns CDR1 KGHDR and CDR2 SFDVKD. The CDR3 is CATSVIENSPFNQPQHF. DNA of the CDR3: TGTGCCACCAGTGTGATTGAAAACAGCCCTTTCAATCAGCCCCAGCATTTT.

The V gene is TRBV4-1, the J gene TRBJ2-3; 10 nucleotides agree with TRBD2. The CDR3 runs 17 residues. CDR1 is MGHRA, CDR2 YSYEKL, per germline. Trimming cost V 1 base and J 5 bases; bases outside gene matches: 9. The CDR3 DNA follows: TGCGCCAGCAGCCAAGTGGTCGCGGGACTAGCGAAAGATACGCAGTATTTT. Translating gives CASSQVVAGLAKDTQYF.

This clone was detected only a few times. In DNA, the CDR3 is TGTGCCAGCAGCCGGGACAGGGGGCCCGAAGCTTTCTTT. Residues: CASSRDRGPEAFF. This chain joins TRBV5-5 and TRBJ1-1, with 12 bases matching TRBD1. Germline CDR1 is SGHKS and CDR2 is YYEKEE (reference sequence). The CDR3 sequence is 13 residues long. Losses at the gene ends were 4 bases for V and 8 bases for J; bases not matched to a gene: 3.

This clone was counted a single time. This rearrangement joins TRBV19 to TRBJ1-1; D remains ambiguous. The CDR3 has 15 amino acids. Germline CDR1 is LNHDA and CDR2 is SQIVND (reference sequence). Trimming took off 0 bases at V and 4 bases at J, with 12 bases between the two ends. CDR3 sequence reads: CASSIDREGFTEAFF. The CDR3 DNA is TGTGCCAGTAGTATAGATCGGGAGGGTTTCACTGAAGCTTTCTTT. Full variable domain (outside the CDR3, taken from reference TRBV19 and TRBJ1-1): DGGITQSPKYLFRKEGQNVTLSCEQNLNHDAMYWYRQDPGQGLRLIYYSQIVNDFQKGDIAEGYSVSREKKESFPLTVTSAQKNPTAFYLCASSIDREGFTEAFFGQGTRLTVV.

The rearrangement joins TRBV3-1 (or the pseudogene TRBV3-2) to TRBJ1-1; the match to TRBD1 covers 7 bases. The V gene end was trimmed by 1 base and the J gene end by 8 bases; junction bases not matched to a gene: 10. This CDR3 is 15 amino acids long. CDR1 is LGHDT, CDR2 YNNKEL, per germline (reference sequence). CDR3 amino acids: CASSQAYEVTGEAFF. The CDR3 nucleotides read TGTGCCAGCAGCCAAGCCTACGAGGTGACAGGGGAAGCTTTCTTT.

This clone came up a few times. The chain couples TRBV27 to TRBJ2-1, with 11 bases lining up with TRBD2. V lost 6 bases to trimming and J lost 10 bases; unmatched junction nucleotides: 14. Germline-derived CDR1 and CDR2 are MNHEY and SMNVEV (reference sequence). The CDR3 loop spans 16 amino acids. This chain's CDR3 is CASRAVAGGTFGEQFF. The CDR3 region has the DNA TGTGCCAGCAGGGCCGTAGCGGGGGGGACCTTCGGCGAGCAGTTCTTC.

The V gene is TRBV15, the J gene TRBJ2-5, with D perhaps TRBD1 (5 bases). The V gene lost 5 bases and the J gene lost 2 bases, with 15 bases spanning the gap. Germline-derived CDR1 and CDR2 are LNHNV and YYDKDF (reference sequence). The CDR3 runs to 15 residues. The CDR3, as DNA: TGTGCCACCAGCCCAGGGCCCGCCGCTCAAGAGACCCAGTACTTC. It codes for CATSPGPAAQETQYF. Full variable domain (remainder filled in from reference TRBV15 and TRBJ2-5): DAMVIQNPRYQVTQFGKPVTLSCSQTLNHNVMYWYQQKSSQAPKLLFHYYDKDFNNEADTPDNFQSRRPNTSFCFLDIRSPGLGDTAMYLCATSPGPAAQETQYFGPGTRLLVL.

This clone has at least ten counts. This chain connects TRBV4-1 to TRBJ2-2; TRBD2 matches at 12 bases. Germline V lookup: CDR1 MGHRA, CDR2 YSYEKL. The CDR3 loop spans 16 amino acids. Trimming took 3 bases from V and 4 from J; bases not matched to a gene: 3. The CDR3 region has the DNA TGCGCCAGCAGCCATACTAGCGGGAGGATCACCGGGGAGCTGTTTTTT. Translating it yields CASSHTSGRITGELFF.

V and J are TRBV10-3 and TRBJ2-7, with 11 nucleotides matching TRBD2. Germline CDR1 ENHRY, CDR2 SYGVKD. The CDR3 totals 13 residues. The trim removed 10 bases at V and 7 bases at J, leaving 9 bases unmatched. The chain's CDR3 is CATTSGSSEEQYF. The CDR3 region has the DNA TGTGCCACCACTAGCGGGAGCTCAGAGGAGCAGTACTTC.

This chain uses TRBV27 with TRBJ2-5; 8 nucleotides line up with TRBD2. The CDR3 contains 16 residues. Per germline, CDR1 MNHEY and CDR2 SMNVEV (reference sequence). Trimming at V came to 1 base and at J to 2 bases, leaving 6 bases not matched to a gene. The CDR3 protein is CASSLLASGLQETQYF. In nucleotides, the CDR3 is TGTGCCAGCAGTTTATTGGCTAGCGGGCTGCAAGAGACCCAGTACTTC.

The chain has TRBV18 and TRBJ2-3; 14 bases match TRBD2. V was clipped by 3 bases and J by 5 bases; unmatched bases: 4. Germline-derived CDR1 and CDR2 are KGHSH and LQKENI. The CDR3 is 16 residues long. DNA for the CDR3: TGTGCCAGCTCACCGGGACTAGCGGGAGTCAAAGATACGCAGTATTTT. This gives the protein CASSPGLAGVKDTQYF. The complete variable domain, with remaining parts taken from reference TRBV18 and TRBJ2-3, reads NAGVMQNPRHLVRRRGQEARLRCSPMKGHSHVYWYRQLPEEGLKFMVYLQKENIIDESGMPKERFSAEFPKEGPSILRIQQVVRGDSAAYFCASSPGLAGVKDTQYFGPGTRLTVL.

The rearrangement links TRBV6-6 to TRBJ1-1; 8 nucleotides agree with TRBD1. CDR1 and CDR2 (germline): MNHNY, SVGAGI (reference sequence). The length of the CDR3 is 15 residues. The V and J ends lost 6 bases and 4 bases, in that order; junction bases with no gene match: 10. The CDR3 sequence: CASRDPQGVITEAFF. The CDR3 DNA is TGTGCCAGCAGGGACCCACAGGGGGTGATCACTGAAGCTTTCTTT.

This clone has just a few counts. The chain couples TRBV7-9 to TRBJ1-2; D call uncertain. Trimming stripped 2 bases from V and 2 bases from J, with 24 bases between. Germline assignment: CDR1 SEHNR and CDR2 FQNEAQ (reference sequence). CDR3 length: 19 amino acids. The CDR3 DNA reads as TGTGCCAGCAGCTTAATCGGCAGGCCTCTTACATTCAACAACTATGGCTACACCTTC. As protein: CASSLIGRPLTFNNYGYTF. The variable domain in full, with the rest retrieved from reference TRBV7-9 and TRBJ1-2, is DTGVSQNPRHKITKRGQNVTFRCDPISEHNRLYWYRQTLGQGPEFLTYFQNEAQLEKSRLLSDRFSAERPKGSFSTLEIQRTEQGDSAMYLCASSLIGRPLTFNNYGYTFGSGTRLTVV.

The V gene is TRBV6-6, the J gene TRBJ1-3; no clear D. This CDR3 contains 14 residues. Trimming stripped 6 bases from V and 2 bases from J, with 11 bases between. Germline-derived CDR1 and CDR2 are MNHNY and SVGAGI (reference sequence). DNA for the CDR3: TGTGCCAGCAGACTAAGGGAGGCTGGAAACACCATATATTTT. This translates into CASRLREAGNTIYF.

J is TRBJ1-2 and V is TRBV5-4; TRBD1 agrees at 7 bases. Germline lookup yields CDR1 SGHNT and CDR2 YYREEE (reference sequence). V lost 5 bases to trimming and J lost 2 bases; unmatched junction nucleotides: 6. CDR3 length: 14 amino acids. The CDR3: CASRPGQPNYGYTF. CDR3 DNA: TGTGCCAGCAGACCGGGACAGCCGAACTATGGCTACACCTTC.

The rearrangement uses TRBV6-7 and TRBJ2-1, with no clear D. TRBV6-7 is marked as an open reading frame, function uncertain. The V end lost 0 bases, the J end lost 2 bases, and 11 bases lay between the germline ends. The length of the CDR3 is 16 residues. DNA of the CDR3: TGTGCCAGCAGTTACTCAGCCGGTGATACCTACAATGAGCAGTTCTTC. This encodes CASSYSAGDTYNEQFF.

CDR3 DNA: TGTGCCAGCAGGAACTCGTACGCAGCTAGCCTTGGCTACACCTTC. It translates to CASRNSYAASLGYTF. The gene calls are TRBV27 and TRBJ1-2; no definite D call. The germline gives CDR1 MNHEY, CDR2 SMNVEV (reference sequence). V was clipped by 6 bases and J by 7 bases, with 21 bases between them. This CDR3 spans 15 amino acids.

The V call is TRBV7-9, the J call TRBJ2-7, with 7 bases that match TRBD1. Germline V gene sequence: CDR1 SEHNR, CDR2 FQNEAQ (reference sequence). V lost 4 bases to trimming and J lost 4 bases; unmatched junction nucleotides: 10. The CDR3 extends over 15 amino acids. The DNA for the CDR3 is TGTGCCAGCAGCTCGCTTTCGGGACAGATTTACGAGCAGTACTTC. Translation: CASSSLSGQIYEQYF.

This chain joins TRBV4-2 and TRBJ2-2; D perhaps matches TRBD2 (5 bases). Looked up from germline, CDR1 is LGHNA and CDR2 is YNFKEQ. The CDR3 is made up of 15 amino acids. The V end lost 0 bases, the J end lost 4 bases, and 9 bases lay between the germline ends. CDR3 loop: CASSQELGSTGELFF. The CDR3 bases are TGTGCCAGCAGCCAAGAATTAGGGAGCACCGGGGAGCTGTTTTTT.